At least ten counts were recorded for the clone carrying this TCR beta chain. Antigen specificity is unknown. Germline V gives CDR1 SGHRS, CDR2 YFSETQ. The V gene lost 0 bases and the J gene lost 5 bases, with 6 bases spanning the gap. CDR3 length: 13 residues. cDNA molecules, individually, were tagged with unique molecular identifiers. MiXCR, applied by TCRdb to the 5' RACE reads, yields one record per CDR3 protein. The top ten hold roughly 4.8% of the sample, which has some 57,000 distinct CDR3 sequences, under 11% seen once. The data were taken from a study of early T cells in non-severe SARS-CoV-2 infection. As for the study in general: Sequencing used unsorted whole-blood bulk RNA, so chains lack pairing.

Findings of the study overall: VDJdb matches were skewed toward anti-spike CD8 T cell responses.

Sequencing used whole blood. This receptor was obtained from an adult who was a healthcare worker with PCR-confirmed SARS-CoV-2 infection or an uninfected control (not recorded which). This chain links TRBV5-1 with TRBJ2-1, with unresolved D. CDR3 sequence reads: CASSLEVNNEQFF. The CDR3 bases are TGCGCCAGCAGCTTGGAAGTGAACAATGAGCAGTTCTTC.